These 32 T cell receptor beta chains share one sample of origin, sequenced in a study of post-analysis software for immune sequencing data. Findings and caveats of the study: Patients carried five TRBV segments more frequently than controls did, and TRBV5-6, TRBV5-1 and TRBV20-1 were among them.

The TCR beta cDNA libraries contained unique molecular identifiers. TCRdb analysed the PCR reads with MiXCR anew, one entry per CDR3 protein. The sample carries about 380,000 distinct CDR3 sequences, approximately 33% recorded once. Their cognate antigens are unknown. The sequenced sample consisted of blood. Source of these receptors: a girl aged 10 to 17 with multiple sclerosis.

This clonotype is a singleton in its sample. The chain uses TRBV9 and TRBJ1-6, with TRBD1 as a possible D gene (6 bases). Germline V CDR1 and CDR2: SGDLS, YYNGEE. Trimming shortened V by 0 bases and J by 7 bases, and 11 bases separated the two germline ends. The CDR3 loop spans 15 amino acids. This CDR3 is CASSVGRTVNSPLHF. CDR3 nucleotides: TGTGCCAGCAGCGTAGGTCGGACAGTCAATTCACCCCTCCACTTT.

The J gene is TRBJ2-3, the V gene TRBV27, with D perhaps TRBD1 (5 bases). Germline V gives CDR1 MNHEY, CDR2 SMNVEV (reference sequence). The V gene lost 2 bases and the J gene lost 5 bases, with 14 bases spanning the gap. The CDR3 is made up of 15 amino acids. CDR3 DNA sequence: TGTGCCAGCAGTTTACAAGGCCCAGGACAAGATACGCAGTATTTT. It translates to CASSLQGPGQDTQYF.

This clonotype was seen just once. The chain has TRBV12-3 or TRBV12-4 and TRBJ2-3; D is perhaps TRBD2 (7 bases). The ends were cut back, 8 bases at V and 2 bases at J, with 20 bases in the middle. The CDR3 sequence is 16 residues long. DNA of the CDR3: TGTGCCAGCGTTAGGAGGGGGGGGGTCTCCACAGATACGCAGTATTTT. This encodes CASVRRGGVSTDTQYF.

The chain recombines TRBV6-6 with TRBJ1-4; TRBD1 might be the D (5 bases). The germline V gene has CDR1 MNHNY and CDR2 SVGAGI (reference sequence). V was cut by 7 bases and J by 8 bases, with 14 bases left in between. The CDR3 has 13 amino acids. The CDR3: CASKAQGGEKLFF. The CDR3 DNA sequence: TGTGCCAGCAAGGCCCAGGGTGGGGAAAAACTGTTTTTT.

A remark on this clonotype: Its ends do not fully match the called genes, so a read error is possible. The chain employs TRBV6-2 or TRBV6-3 and TRBJ1-5; the D is unclear. The CDR3 has 18 amino acids. The germline gives CDR1 MNHEY, CDR2 SVGEGT. CDR3: CTSSYVVRHGYSNQPQHF. DNA of the CDR3: TGTACCAGCAGTTACGTGGTCAGACACGGGTATAGCAATCAGCCCCAGCATTTT.

The chain joins TRBV12-3 or TRBV12-4 to TRBJ1-1; 9 bases agree with TRBD1. V dropped 5 bases and J dropped 0; count of bases not matched to a gene: 7. This CDR3 is built from 16 residues. The CDR3 DNA reads TGTGCCAGCAGTCCCCCCGGGACAGGGTTGAACACTGAAGCTTTCTTT. It is translated as CASSPPGTGLNTEAFF.

The rearrangement links TRBV4-3 to TRBJ2-7, with a tentative D call TRBD2 (6 bases). Germline V gene sequence: CDR1 LGHNA, CDR2 YSLEER. The CDR3 is made up of 14 amino acids. V gave up 1 base and J gave up 3 bases, with 10 bases separating them. In nucleotides, the CDR3 is TGCGCCAGCAGCCAAGGACTAGAGGGCTACGAGCAGTACTTC. Residues: CASSQGLEGYEQYF.

This clonotype appeared a few times. This rearrangement joins TRBV12-3 or TRBV12-4 to TRBJ2-5; 7 positions agree with TRBD1. The DNA end favors TRBJ2-7, so the J call may be wrong. There are 16 residues in the CDR3. DNA for the CDR3: TGTGCCAGCAGCCCGACGGACCAGACAGGGAGCGACGAGCAGTACTTC. Translated, it gives CASSPTDQTGSDEQYF.

V is TRBV5-1 and J is TRBJ1-1; TRBD1 might be the D (5 bases). Germline CDR1 SGHRS, CDR2 YFSETQ. V lost 6 bases to trimming and J lost 0 bases, with 12 bases between them. This CDR3 has 14 residues. Here the CDR3 reads CASKETDMNTEAFF. CDR3 nucleotide sequence: TGCGCCAGCAAAGAGACAGACATGAACACTGAAGCTTTCTTT.

V is TRBV7-9 and J is TRBJ2-2; D is perhaps TRBD2 (6 bases). Germline CDR1 is SEHNR and CDR2 is FQNEAQ (reference sequence). Trimming took 3 bases from V and 9 from J, leaving 8 bases between them. The CDR3 is 12 amino acids. The CDR3 region is CASSFGGWELFF. The CDR3 DNA reads as TGTGCCAGCAGCTTCGGGGGTTGGGAGCTGTTTTTT.

This clonotype was seen more than once but under ten times. The chain joins TRBV6-6 to TRBJ1-5; a possible D gene is TRBD1 (5 bases). There are 16 residues in the CDR3. The V gene lost 4 bases and the J gene lost 0 bases, with 13 bases spanning the gap. CDR1 and CDR2 (germline): MNHNY, SVGAGI (reference sequence). CDR3 in DNA: TGTGCCAGCAGTTCCCGGGACCCTTATAGCAATCAGCCCCAGCATTTT. It specifies CASSSRDPYSNQPQHF.

CDR3 protein: CASSFGQANTEAFF. DNA for the CDR3: TGTGCCAGCAGTTTCGGACAGGCGAACACTGAAGCTTTCTTT. The chain recombines TRBV12-3 or TRBV12-4 with TRBJ1-1; 7 positions agree with TRBD1. The CDR3 length is 14 residues. J was trimmed by 1 base and V by 3 bases; bases with no gene match: 2.

The chain joins TRBV12-3 or TRBV12-4 to TRBJ2-1; 8 bases map to TRBD2. With 5 bases clipped from V and 2 bases from J, the junction kept 5 bases outside the gene matches. This CDR3 is built from 15 residues. For the CDR3, the DNA is TGTGCCAGCAGTCCTAAGCGGGGGCCCTACAATGAGCAGTTCTTC. It yields the protein CASSPKRGPYNEQFF.

DNA for the CDR3: TGTGCCAGCAGCTTTAAAGGGGTTGAAGGCACTGAAGCTTTCTTT. Translated: CASSFKGVEGTEAFF. V usage is TRBV5-4 and J usage is TRBJ1-1; D is possibly TRBD1 (5 bases). The CDR3 spans 15 residues. Germline CDR1 is SGHNT and CDR2 is YYREEE (reference sequence). Trimming removed 2 bases from V and 4 bases from J, with 15 bases in between. Complete variable domain (other parts from reference TRBV5-4 and TRBJ1-1): ETGVTQSPTHLIKTRGQQVTLRCSSQSGHNTVSWYQQALGQGPQFIFQYYREEENGRGNFPPRFSGLQFPNYSSELNVNALELDDSALYLCASSFKGVEGTEAFFGQGTRLTVV.

J is TRBJ2-5 and V is TRBV20-1; TRBD2 aligns across 12 bases. Germline V CDR1 and CDR2: DFQATT, SNEGSKA (reference sequence). The junction had 13 bases not matched to a gene; V was cut back by 5 bases and J by 3 bases. CDR3 size: 17 residues. The CDR3 sequence: CSAPPHYLAGGEETQYF. The DNA of the CDR3 is TGCAGTGCTCCCCCTCACTACCTAGCGGGGGGGGAAGAGACCCAGTACTTC.

This clonotype was seen more than once but under ten times. The chain combines TRBV30 with TRBJ2-5, with 10 bases lining up with TRBD2. Germline assignment: CDR1 GTSNPN and CDR2 SVGIG (reference sequence). The CDR3 loop spans 13 amino acids. Germline trimming cut 8 bases from V and 4 bases from J; bases unmatched to any gene: 7. This chain's CDR3 is CAGLLAGGETQYF. CDR3 DNA sequence: TGTGCCGGTTTATTAGCGGGGGGAGAGACCCAGTACTTC.

V and J are TRBV10-3 and TRBJ2-5; 10 bases are shared with TRBD1. Trimming cost V 2 bases and J 3 bases; bases outside gene matches: 3. Germline values: CDR1 ENHRY, CDR2 SYGVKD. This CDR3 spans 15 amino acids. The DNA of the CDR3 is TGTGCCATCAGTGAGCCGGGGACAGGGGAAGAGACCCAGTACTTC. Translated, it gives CAISEPGTGEETQYF.

The chain couples TRBV12-3 or TRBV12-4 to TRBJ2-1; either TRBD1 or TRBD2 may fit D (6 bases each). This CDR3 is built from 18 residues. V dropped 2 bases and J dropped 0 bases, with 17 bases sitting between them. The CDR3 is CASSLPWSEGGSYNEQFF. The CDR3 bases are TGTGCCAGCAGTTTACCTTGGTCGGAGGGGGGCTCCTACAATGAGCAGTTCTTC.

V gene TRBV12-3 or TRBV12-4 combines with J gene TRBJ1-1, with TRBD1 matching over 8 bases. The CDR3 extends over 14 amino acids. V lost 8 bases, J lost 11 bases, and 16 bases stayed unmatched. Here the CDR3 reads CASEPLGRGQEAFF. Written as DNA, the CDR3 is TGTGCCAGCGAACCTCTAGGCAGGGGGCAGGAGGCTTTCTTT.

The rearrangement uses TRBV29-1 and TRBJ2-7; 7 bases agree with TRBD1. The end of the DNA aligns better with TRBJ2-5, so the J call may be wrong. Per the germline V gene, CDR1 is SQVTM and CDR2 is ANQGSEA. The CDR3 loop spans 12 amino acids. CDR3 amino acids: CSGGTVGETQYF. The CDR3 DNA reads TGCAGCGGGGGGACAGTTGGAGAGACCCAGTACTTC.

This clonotype was seen only a few times. The V call is TRBV3-1, the J call TRBJ2-5; D is uncertain. The J call is uncertain, as TRBJ2-7 better fits the DNA end. There are 14 residues in the CDR3. The germline gives CDR1 LGHDT, CDR2 YNNKEL (reference sequence). This CDR3 is CASSQEGPGGEQYF. The CDR3 DNA reads as TGTGCCAGCAGCCAAGAAGGTCCGGGTGGCGAGCAGTACTTC.

J is TRBJ1-1 and V is TRBV12-3 or TRBV12-4, with D tentatively TRBD1 (6 bases). V gave up 3 bases and J gave up 6 bases, with 11 bases separating them. The CDR3 has 13 residues. The CDR3 nucleotides read TGTGCCAGCAGTTTTGGGGGGCTCGCTGAAGCTTTCTTT. Residues: CASSFGGLAEAFF.

V and J are TRBV13 and TRBJ1-2; TRBD1 is a possible D gene (5 bases). Trimming left V 0 bases short and J 4 bases short, with 9 bases between. The CDR3 contains 14 residues. Germline V gene data show CDR1 as PRHDT and CDR2 as FYEKMQ (reference sequence). The CDR3 DNA reads as TGTGCCAGCAGCTTAGGGCTGCAGGGCTATGGCTACACCTTC. Translated, it gives CASSLGLQGYGYTF.

This chain connects TRBV6-5 to TRBJ1-1, with a tentative D call TRBD1 (5 bases). With 2 bases removed from V and 7 bases from J, the gap between germline ends came to 14 bases. This CDR3 is 14 amino acids long. Germline CDR1 and CDR2: MNHEY and SVGAGI. The DNA of the CDR3 is TGTGCCAGCAGTTACGGGGCGACCCGGGGTGAAGCTTTCTTT. As protein: CASSYGATRGEAFF.

This clonotype was detected a few times. The J gene is TRBJ2-4, the V gene TRBV5-6, with 7 bases lining up with TRBD1. The CDR3 covers 14 residues. J was trimmed by 3 bases and V by 0 bases; bases with no gene match: 0. Germline values: CDR1 SGHDT, CDR2 YYEEEE. This CDR3 reads CASSLGQGKNIQYF. The CDR3 DNA is TGTGCCAGCAGCTTGGGACAGGGCAAAAACATTCAGTACTTC.

The gene calls are TRBV4-1 and TRBJ2-7; 9 nucleotides line up with TRBD1. V was pared by 1 base and J by 3 bases, with 4 bases of the junction left unmatched. Germline loops: CDR1 MGHRA, CDR2 YSYEKL. CDR3 length: 15 residues. CDR3 nucleotides: TGCGCCAGCAGCCAAGGACTGGGACAGGGCTACGAGCAGTACTTC. Protein sequence: CASSQGLGQGYEQYF.

This clonotype came up a few times. This chain joins TRBV28 and TRBJ2-7; D is possibly TRBD1 or TRBD2 (5 bases each). This CDR3 comprises 13 residues. The germline V gene encodes CDR1 MDHEN and CDR2 SYDVKM. The V and J ends lost 8 bases and 3 bases respectively, with 14 bases between them. CDR3 nucleotide sequence: TGTGCCAGCGGTCCGGGACGGGGCTACGAGCAGTACTTC. Its protein product is CASGPGRGYEQYF.

The rearrangement links TRBV7-9 to TRBJ2-5, with D perhaps given as TRBD1 or TRBD2 (5 bases each). The CDR3 runs 13 residues. Trimming left V 8 bases short and J 4 bases short, with 14 bases between. Germline CDR1 and CDR2: SEHNR and FQNEAQ (reference sequence). CDR3 protein: CASQRGTTETQYF. In DNA form, the CDR3 reads TGTGCCAGCCAGAGGGGAACCACAGAGACCCAGTACTTC.

The V and J genes are TRBV19 and TRBJ2-7, with D possibly matching TRBD2 (5 bases). The germline V and J ends were trimmed by 3 bases and 5 bases, with 5 bases remaining between them. CDR1 LNHDA and CDR2 SQIVND come from the germline V gene (reference sequence). CDR3 length equals 11 residues. CDR3 protein: CASSMRDEQYF. DNA of the CDR3: TGTGCCAGTAGTATGAGGGACGAGCAGTACTTC.

The chain combines TRBV4-1 with TRBJ1-5; no clear D. Germline-derived CDR1 and CDR2 are MGHRA and YSYEKL. The CDR3 spans 16 residues. Trimming shortened V by 1 base and J by 7 bases, and 17 bases separated the two germline ends. CDR3: CASSQVPGRREQPQHF. CDR3 coding DNA: TGCGCCAGCAGCCAAGTTCCGGGGAGGAGAGAGCAGCCCCAGCATTTT.

V is TRBV5-1 and J is TRBJ2-7, with TRBD1 identical over 7 bases. Looked up from germline, CDR1 is SGHRS and CDR2 is YFSETQ. V lost 3 bases, J lost 1 base, and 10 bases stayed unmatched. The CDR3 is made up of 16 amino acids. CDR3 nucleotides: TGCGCCAGCAGCTCCTTCCCAAGGGGGCCATCCTACGAGCAGTACTTC. It yields the protein CASSSFPRGPSYEQYF.

The J gene is TRBJ2-7, the V gene TRBV12-3 or TRBV12-4, with no clear D. The CDR3 is 13 residues long. The ends were cut back, 4 bases at V and 2 bases at J, with 9 bases in the middle. CDR3 nucleotides: TGTGCCAGCAGTTGGGGTTGGCCCTACGAGCAGTACTTC. This translates into CASSWGWPYEQYF.